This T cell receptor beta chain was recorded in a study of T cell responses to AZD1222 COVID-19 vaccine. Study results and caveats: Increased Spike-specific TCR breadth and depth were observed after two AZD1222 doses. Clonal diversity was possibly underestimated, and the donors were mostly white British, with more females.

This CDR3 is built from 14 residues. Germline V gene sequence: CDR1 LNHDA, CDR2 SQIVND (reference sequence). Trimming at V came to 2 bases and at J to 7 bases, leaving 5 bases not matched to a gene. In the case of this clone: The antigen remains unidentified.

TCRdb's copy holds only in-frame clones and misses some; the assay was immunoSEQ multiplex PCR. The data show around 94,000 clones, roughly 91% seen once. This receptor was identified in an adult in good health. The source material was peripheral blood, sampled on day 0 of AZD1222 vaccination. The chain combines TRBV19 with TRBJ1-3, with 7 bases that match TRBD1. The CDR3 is CASSIRQGGNTIYF. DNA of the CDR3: TGTGCCAGTAGTATAAGGCAGGGGGGGAACACCATATATTTT.